These T cell receptor beta chains were read from a single sample in a study of T cells in Graves' hyperthyroidism and ophthalmopathy. TCRdb passed the multiplex PCR reads through MiXCR, listing each CDR3 protein once. The table records 250,000 or so distinct CDR3 sequences, nearly 15% of them present only once. The sequencing sample was made of blood. These receptors were collected from a woman between 50 and 59 years old with Graves' hyperthyroidism that later progressed to Graves' ophthalmopathy. Each CDR3 is given with its conserved first and last residue. Fields, in order: J gene, clone size, D gene, V gene, CDR3 DNA, CDR3 protein. A D gene is named only where the DNA matches it firmly. Clone size is stated in some rows and not others, as once, few, many or a class when expanded.

TRBJ1-2	many	.	TRBV28	TGTGCCAGCAGTCTCCCCCACAACTATGGCTACACCTTC	CASSLPHNYGYTF
TRBJ2-3	many	.	TRBV7-3	TGTGCCAGCAGCTCAGCGCCGGGCACAGATACGCAGTATTTT	CASSSAPGTDTQYF
TRBJ2-7	many	.	TRBV6-1	TGTGCCAGCACCCTCAGGGGGGGTATGCACGAGCAGTACTTC	CASTLRGGMHEQYF
TRBJ2-3	many	TRBD2	TRBV11-1	TGTGCCAGCAACCCTCTAGCGGACACAGATACGCAGTATTTT	CASNPLADTDTQYF
TRBJ2-7	.	TRBD1	TRBV4-1	TGCGCCAGCAGCCATACTGCCGGGACAGGGGCTCGGAACGAGCAGTACTTC	CASSHTAGTGARNEQYF
TRBJ2-5	many	TRBD1	TRBV2	TGTGCCAGCAAAAGGGACAGGGGATACCAAGAGACCCAGTACTTC	CASKRDRGYQETQYF
TRBJ2-6	.	TRBD2	TRBV19	TGTGCCAGTAGTACCGGGGGGGCCGCCTCTGGGGCCAACGTCCTGACTTTC	CASSTGGAASGANVLTF
TRBJ2-6	.	.	TRBV28	TGTGCCAGCAGAGCGAGGGGGACCCTCTCTGGGGCCAACGTCCTGACTTTC	CASRARGTLSGANVLTF
TRBJ1-3	.	.	TRBV20-1	TGCAGTCCAAGGGGGGCGCTGGGAAACACCATATATTTT	CSPRGALGNTIYF
TRBJ1-2	many	.	TRBV11-2	TGTGCCAGCTCTCCCGGGACAAACCTCTATGGCTACACCTTC	CASSPGTNLYGYTF
TRBJ1-1	.	.	TRBV28	TGTGCCAGCATACAGTCGAACACTGAAGCTTTCTTT	CASIQSNTEAFF
TRBJ2-7	many	TRBD2	TRBV27	TGTGCCAGCAGTCCCCATACGGGCGGGAGGGCCAACGAGCAGTACTTC	CASSPHTGGRANEQYF
TRBJ2-7	.	.	TRBV6-1	TGTGCCAGCAGTGAAGGTGTAGGGGGCGGGGGATTTGGGCAGTACTTC	CASSEGVGGGGFGQYF
TRBJ1-1	many	.	TRBV27	TGTGCCAGCAGTTTAAGGGGATTTTCAGCTGAAGCTTTCTTT	CASSLRGFSAEAFF
TRBJ2-2	many	.	TRBV2	TGTGCCAGCAAAGGGACCGGAGGCGGGGAGCTGTTTTTT	CASKGTGGGELFF
TRBJ1-6	.	.	TRBV9	TGTGCCAGCAGCGAAGGGACTAATTCACCCCTCCACTTT	CASSEGTNSPLHF
TRBJ2-7	many	.	TRBV29-1	TGCAGCGGGACCGGGAACACGTACGAGCAGTACTTC	CSGTGNTYEQYF
TRBJ2-5	many	TRBD2	TRBV29-1	TGCAGCGTTGATGCTAGCGGGATTGAGACCCAGTACTTC	CSVDASGIETQYF
TRBJ2-2	many	TRBD2	TRBV18	TGTGCCAGCTCGTCAACTAGCGATCCCGGGGAGCTGTTTTTT	CASSSTSDPGELFF
TRBJ1-2	.	.	TRBV3-1	TGTGCCAGCAGCCAAATGGGGAACTATGGCTACACCTTC	CASSQMGNYGYTF
TRBJ1-5	few	.	TRBV2	TGTGCCAGCAGAGGGCTTGGAAGCAATCAGCCCCAGCATTTT	CASRGLGSNQPQHF
TRBJ2-5	many	.	TRBV27	TGTGCCAGCAGTTGGAGGGATGGGCAAGAGACCCAGTACTTC	CASSWRDGQETQYF
TRBJ1-2	many	.	TRBV7-9	TGTGCCAGCAGCTTGGGCAGGGTCGACTATGGCTACACCTTC	CASSLGRVDYGYTF
TRBJ2-7	many	TRBD2	TRBV6-1	TGTGCCAGCAGTAGGACTAGCTTGGAAAGCTCCTACGAGCAGTACTTC	CASSRTSLESSYEQYF
TRBJ2-1	many	.	TRBV7-9	TGTGCCAGCAGCGCCGAAGGGGGGAATGAGCAGTTCTTC	CASSAEGGNEQFF
TRBJ1-1	many	.	TRBV12-5	TGTGCTAGTGGTGATGTCTTGGGGTTTGGTTTGTCGTCTGAAGCTTTCTTT	CASGDVLGFGLSSEAFF
TRBJ1-1	few	.	TRBV9	TGTGCCAGCAGCGCCGAACTGAACACTGAAGCTTTCTTT	CASSAELNTEAFF
TRBJ1-5	many	.	TRBV6-1	TGTGCCAGCAGGACATGGGGGACGGGTCAGCCCCAGCATTTT	CASRTWGTGQPQHF
TRBJ2-5	few	TRBD2	TRBV11-2	TGTGCCAGCAGCTCCCCGGGACTAGCGGGAGTAAATGGGGAGACCCAGTACTTC	CASSSPGLAGVNGETQYF
TRBJ1-1	many	.	TRBV28	TGTGCCAGCAGCCCCGCGGGGGAAGTTGGCACTGAAGCTTTCTTT	CASSPAGEVGTEAFF
TRBJ1-1	many	.	TRBV5-1	TGCGCCAGCAGCCTCTTGGGTGAGAACACTGAAGCTTTCTTT	CASSLLGENTEAFF
TRBJ2-5	many	.	TRBV7-9	TGTGCCAGCAGCCCCCCGGCCAAAGAGACCCAGTACTTC	CASSPPAKETQYF
TRBJ1-1	.	TRBD1	TRBV6-1	TGTGCCAGCAGTGGGCGAGGGGACAGCGGTGAAGCTTTCTTT	CASSGRGDSGEAFF
TRBJ2-7	.	.	TRBV4-1	TGCGCCAGCAGCCTAGTGGACCGGACCACTTACGAGCAGTACTTC	CASSLVDRTTYEQYF
TRBJ1-2	.	TRBD1	TRBV6-1	TGTGCCAGCAAAACAGGGGCGAATAAAGGCTACACCTTC	CASKTGANKGYTF
TRBJ1-4	many	.	TRBV28	TGTGCCAGCAGCCTCGTTCCGGGGGAAAAACTGTTTTTT	CASSLVPGEKLFF
TRBJ2-4	many	.	TRBV20-1	TGCAGTGCTAGAGAATCCAGGGTTACCATTCAGTACTTC	CSARESRVTIQYF
TRBJ2-2	many	TRBD1	TRBV11-2	TGTGCCAGCAGCCCGGGGACAGCTTCGAACACCGGGGAGCTGTTTTTT	CASSPGTASNTGELFF
TRBJ1-2	many	TRBD1	TRBV20-1	TGCAGTGCTAGCGACAGGGGGCCGGGCTATGGCTACACCTTC	CSASDRGPGYGYTF
TRBJ2-3	once	TRBD2	TRBV2	TGTGCCAGCCGACTAGCGGGAGGGGAAGATACGCAGTATTTT	CASRLAGGEDTQYF
TRBJ2-1	.	TRBD2	TRBV5-1	TGCGCCAGCAGCCCCGAGGGACTAATGTACAATGAGCAGTTCTTC	CASSPEGLMYNEQFF
TRBJ2-7	many	.	TRBV20-1	TGCAGTGCTAGGCGGCAGGGAAAGGTGTACGAGCAGTACTTC	CSARRQGKVYEQYF
TRBJ1-4	few	TRBD1	TRBV6-2/TRBV6-3	TGTGCCAGCAGTTACTCGGGGACAGGGATTAATGAAAAACTGTTTTTT	CASSYSGTGINEKLFF
TRBJ2-5	many	TRBD2	TRBV7-3	TGTGCCAGCAGCCCTAGCGGGAGGGCCGGAGAGACCCAGTACTTC	CASSPSGRAGETQYF
TRBJ2-4	many	TRBD1	TRBV18	TGTGCCAGCTCACCACCGGGACAGTTAGCCAAAAACATTCAGTACTTC	CASSPPGQLAKNIQYF
TRBJ2-2	many	.	TRBV11-2	TGTGCCAGCAGCTACTTACTAGCTCACACCGGGGAGCTGTTTTTT	CASSYLLAHTGELFF
TRBJ1-2	many	TRBD1	TRBV20-1	TGCAGTGCTAGAGACCGGGACAGGGGGCCCTATGGCTACACCTTC	CSARDRDRGPYGYTF
TRBJ1-1	many	.	TRBV28	TGTGCCAGTTCGAGGACAGCCACTGAAGCTTTCTTT	CASSRTATEAFF
TRBJ2-1	many	.	TRBV7-9	TGTGCCAGCAGCTCCGCAACCGCCCAGGGGAAGGGGTACAATGAGCAGTTCTTC	CASSSATAQGKGYNEQFF
TRBJ2-7	many	.	TRBV27	TGTGCCAGCAGTTTATCGGTGTCTTTCTACGAGCAGTACTTC	CASSLSVSFYEQYF
TRBJ2-1	many	.	TRBV28	TGTGCCAGCAGCCTGCTGTTCAATGAGCAGTTCTTC	CASSLLFNEQFF
TRBJ2-6	many	.	TRBV19	TGTGCCAGTAGTATCTGGGACCCCTCTGGGGCCAACGTCCTGACTTTC	CASSIWDPSGANVLTF
TRBJ1-1	many	.	TRBV11-2	TGTGCCAGCAGCGCCCGGGTCTCGAACACTGAAGCTTTCTTT	CASSARVSNTEAFF
TRBJ1-2	few	.	TRBV6-1	TGTGCCAGCAGTGAATTAGGTATCGGCTATGGCTACACCTTC	CASSELGIGYGYTF
TRBJ2-7	many	.	TRBV27	TGTGCCAGCAGTTTTAATAGCGTTTCCCACGAGCAGTACTTC	CASSFNSVSHEQYF
TRBJ1-3	.	.	TRBV6-1	TGTGCCAGCAGTCCCCTCAGGGCTGGAAACACCATATATTTT	CASSPLRAGNTIYF
TRBJ2-7	many	TRBD1	TRBV12-3/TRBV12-4	TGTGCCAGCACCTCGAACAGGGGGCTGGCTGGTGAGCAGTACTTC	CASTSNRGLAGEQYF
TRBJ1-2	.	.	TRBV6-4	TGTGCCAGCAGTGACTCAAGAATCAGGGCTGGCTACACCTTC	CASSDSRIRAGYTF